The source of this T cell receptor (beta chain) is a study of CD8 T cell repertoires and HIV-1 epitope variants. V lost 1 base, J lost 3 bases, and 11 bases stayed unmatched. This CDR3 region has 19 residues. Germline lookup yields CDR1 SNHLY and CDR2 FYNNEI. Some clones are missing from TCRdb's copy, which holds only in-frame ones; the method was immunoSEQ multiplex PCR. The data hold 80,000 to 95,000 clones, with around 75% observed a single time. The chain recombines TRBV2 with TRBJ2-3; 12 nucleotides line up with TRBD2. The TCR originated in a male donor with HIV. Sequenced input: uncultured baseline CD8+ T cells from peripheral blood mononuclear cells (PBMCs). CDR3 coding DNA: TGTGCCAGCAGTGAAGTTGGGAAGACTAGCGGGAGTAGAACAGATACGCAGTATTTT. It codes for CASSEVGKTSGSRTDTQYF.